Listed below are T cell receptor beta chains from one sample, sequenced in a study of cytomegalovirus exposure and HLA in healthy donors. Generated by immunoSEQ multiplex PCR, the TCRdb table keeps only in-frame clones and is missing some. The sample includes 170,000 or so clones, 75% to 85% of them seen just once. The sample comprised PBMCs. The receptors come from a woman aged 45-59 years in good health and CMV-seropositive. The CDR3 runs from the conserved cysteine through the conserved F or W. The order of the fields is J gene, CDR3 length, V gene, clone size, D gene, CDR3 DNA, CDR3 protein. The D gene is left open where the match is weak. A clone size is listed for some rows: how often the clone was seen (once, few, many), or a class if it is expanded.

TRBJ2-1 | 14 | TRBV5-4 | . | . | TGTGCCAGCAGCTTGGGACTAGTCTACAATGAGCAGTTCTTC | CASSLGLVYNEQFF
TRBJ2-7 | 12 | TRBV7-9 | . | . | TGTGCCAGCAGCCCCCCGGGGAACGAGCAGTACTTC | CASSPPGNEQYF
TRBJ2-3 | 19 | TRBV10-3 | once | TRBD2 | TGTGCCATCAGTGGGACTCCTAGCGGGGGGCCCGGAAGCACAGATACGCAGTATTTT | CAISGTPSGGPGSTDTQYF
TRBJ1-1 | 13 | TRBV19 | . | . | TGTGCCAGTAGTATAGCTGTGAACACTGAAGCTTTCTTT | CASSIAVNTEAFF
TRBJ1-5 | 15 | TRBV6-5 | . | . | TGTGCCAGCAGTAACAGGGCCTTCGGCAATCAGCCCCAGCATTTT | CASSNRAFGNQPQHF
TRBJ2-2 | 12 | TRBV7-3 | . | . | TGTGCCAGCGGGAAGGGGGCCGGGGAGCTGTTTTTT | CASGKGAGELFF
TRBJ1-5 | 14 | TRBV5-6 | few | . | TGTGCCAGCAGCTTGGCCAACAACGATCAGCCCCAGCATTTT | CASSLANNDQPQHF
TRBJ2-3 | 15 | TRBV4-2 | . | TRBD2 | TGTGCCAGCACCCCGGGCGGGGGGGTCGCAGATACGCAGTATTTT | CASTPGGGVADTQYF
TRBJ1-1 | 14 | TRBV2 | once | . | TGTGCCAGCAGTGACCCGGGACAGAACACTGAAGCTTTCTTT | CASSDPGQNTEAFF
TRBJ2-5 | 12 | TRBV9 | once | . | TGTGCCAGCAGCGTAGTTCAGGAGACCCAGTACTTC | CASSVVQETQYF
TRBJ2-3 | 16 | TRBV18 | . | . | TGTGCCAGCTCACCCTCTCTTCCGCTAAGCACAGATACGCAGTATTTT | CASSPSLPLSTDTQYF
TRBJ1-2 | 11 | TRBV30 | . | . | TGTGCCTGGAGTGCATACAGGGGCTACACCTTC | CAWSAYRGYTF
TRBJ2-1 | 13 | TRBV5-8 | . | . | TGTGCCAGCAGCTTCCTCTCCTACAATGAGCAGTTCTTC | CASSFLSYNEQFF
TRBJ2-7 | 13 | TRBV2 | . | . | TGTGCCAGCATGGGGGACAAAGACTACGAGCAGTACTTC | CASMGDKDYEQYF
TRBJ2-7 | 15 | TRBV5-8 | . | . | TGTGCCAGCAGCTTGCGGGTCGGCACGTTCTACGAGCAGTACTTC | CASSLRVGTFYEQYF
TRBJ2-3 | 18 | TRBV29-1 | once | TRBD2 | TGCAGCGTTGTGGAGGGAATGGTAGCGGGGCTAAGCACAGATACGCAGTATTTT | CSVVEGMVAGLSTDTQYF
TRBJ1-2 | 13 | TRBV7-3 | once | . | TGTGCCAGCAGCTTAAAGGAGGAGGTTAGCTACACCTTC | CASSLKEEVSYTF
TRBJ1-2 | 16 | TRBV28 | . | . | TGTGCCAGCGAAGCAGCGGGGTATGAAGATTACTATGGCTACACCTTC | CASEAAGYEDYYGYTF
TRBJ2-5 | 15 | TRBV2 | . | TRBD2 | TGTGCCAGCAGTGCCCTCGGGGGGGCGTGGGAGACCCAGTACTTC | CASSALGGAWETQYF
TRBJ1-1 | 14 | TRBV5-6 | . | . | TGTGCCAGCAGCTTGGCCGGGTATCTCTCTGAAGCTTTCTTT | CASSLAGYLSEAFF
TRBJ2-7 | 14 | TRBV4-1 | . | TRBD2 | TGCGCCAGCAGCCACCCGGGGAGGGCCTACGAGCAGTACTTC | CASSHPGRAYEQYF
TRBJ2-7 | 16 | TRBV11-2 | few | TRBD2 | TGTGCCAGCAGCTTAGGCGGGGGGCGAAGCTCCTACGAGCAGTACTTC | CASSLGGGRSSYEQYF
TRBJ2-5 | 14 | TRBV30 | . | . | TGTGCCTGCCCCACCGGGACAAATCAAGAGACCCAGTACTTC | CACPTGTNQETQYF
TRBJ2-7 | 15 | TRBV6-1 | few | TRBD1 | TGTGCCAGCAGTGAATATCAGGGGGATATCTACGAGCAGTACTTC | CASSEYQGDIYEQYF
TRBJ2-7 | 17 | TRBV19 | many | TRBD1 | TGTGCCAGTAGCCTCGACAGGGGGACAGCGGGCACCTACGAGCAGTACTTC | CASSLDRGTAGTYEQYF
TRBJ1-1 | 16 | TRBV5-5 | . | . | TGTGCCAGCAGCTTGGCTGGGGGGGGGCGTCTAAGGTTGGCTTTCTTT | CASSLAGGGRLRLAFF
TRBJ2-7 | 17 | TRBV19 | . | TRBD1 | TGTGCGAGTGGGCCGGGGATCCGGGACAGGGGCTACTACGAGCAGTACTTC | CASGPGIRDRGYYEQYF
TRBJ2-7 | 13 | TRBV6-5 | . | TRBD1 | TGTGCCAGCGGGTGGACAGGGAGGAACGAGCAGTACTTC | CASGWTGRNEQYF
TRBJ2-3 | 14 | TRBV6-1 | . | TRBD1 | TGTGCCAGCAGCGAAAGAAACAGGGGGAATACGCAGTATTTT | CASSERNRGNTQYF
TRBJ2-1 | 14 | TRBV7-3 | . | TRBD2 | TGTGCCAGCAGCTTGTCTAGCGGGGGAAATGAGCAGTTCTTC | CASSLSSGGNEQFF
TRBJ1-6 | 14 | TRBV10-3 | . | . | TGTGCCATCAGCGAGGGACATTCCCCCTACACCCTCCACTTT | CAISEGHSPYTLHF
TRBJ2-3 | 15 | TRBV7-9 | . | . | TGTGCCAGCAGCCGAGGAGGGGCCTTCACAGATACGCAGTATTTT | CASSRGGAFTDTQYF
TRBJ1-4 | 14 | TRBV5-1 | . | TRBD1 | TGCGCCAGCAGCTTACAGGGGTGGGATGAAAAACTGTTTTTT | CASSLQGWDEKLFF
TRBJ1-1 | 16 | TRBV5-6 | . | TRBD1 | TGTGCCAGCAGCTTCCGAATAACAGGGGCCAACACTGAAGCTTTCTTT | CASSFRITGANTEAFF
TRBJ2-7 | 14 | TRBV15 | . | TRBD1 | TGTGCCACCAGCGGAGGGGACAGGGGCTACGAGCAGTACTTC | CATSGGDRGYEQYF
TRBJ1-2 | 15 | TRBV4-1 | . | . | TGCGCCAGCAGCCAAGATTCAGGACAGACCTATGGCTACACCTTC | CASSQDSGQTYGYTF
TRBJ2-3 | 15 | TRBV29-1 | . | . | TGCAGCGTTGAAGAGGCGGGCCTTAGCACAGATACGCAGTATTTT | CSVEEAGLSTDTQYF
TRBJ1-1 | 14 | TRBV5-1 | . | . | TGCGCCAGCAGCTGGGGCGCGGGGGGTACTGAAGCTTTCTTT | CASSWGAGGTEAFF
TRBJ1-2 | 15 | TRBV10-3 | . | TRBD1 | TGTGCCATCAGTGAACCGGGACAGGGGGCTTTTGGCTACACCTTC | CAISEPGQGAFGYTF
TRBJ1-1 | 15 | TRBV5-6 | . | TRBD1 | TGTGCCAGCAGCGGAGGACAGGGGAGTCACGCTGAAGCTTTCTTT | CASSGGQGSHAEAFF
TRBJ2-1 | 14 | TRBV19 | . | . | TGTGCCAGTAGTGTGCAGGGGTTCTACAATGAGCAGTTCTTC | CASSVQGFYNEQFF
TRBJ2-1 | 21 | TRBV7-3 | . | . | TGTGCCAGCAGCTTAGTACCGCGAGGAACAGGGAGGGTGTACTCCTACAATGAGCAGTTCTTC | CASSLVPRGTGRVYSYNEQFF
TRBJ1-2 | 13 | TRBV5-1 | . | . | TGCGCCAGCAGCTTGGACAGGAAATATGGCTACACCTTC | CASSLDRKYGYTF
TRBJ1-2 | 15 | TRBV9 | . | TRBD1 | TGTGCCAGCAGCGTTCTGACAGGGGGCGTTGGTGGCTACACCTTC | CASSVLTGGVGGYTF
TRBJ2-5 | 12 | TRBV19 | . | . | TGTGCCAGTAGTACCGGAGGGGAGACCCAGTACTTC | CASSTGGETQYF
TRBJ1-1 | 14 | TRBV5-1 | . | . | TGCGCCAGCAGCCTGACAGCCATGAACACTGAAGCTTTCTTT | CASSLTAMNTEAFF
TRBJ1-1 | 15 | TRBV9 | . | . | TGTGCCAGCAGCGCCCTCGGACACTTGAACACTGAAGCTTTCTTT | CASSALGHLNTEAFF
TRBJ2-2 | 16 | TRBV5-1 | . | TRBD2 | TGCGCCAGCAGCTTGGTAGCGGGGGCATTCACCGGGGAGCTGTTTTTT | CASSLVAGAFTGELFF